The rows below give T cell receptor beta chains drawn from one sample of a study of early T cells in non-severe SARS-CoV-2 infection. Each CDR3 protein is one row after TCRdb ran MiXCR on the 5' RACE reads. Of around 83,000 distinct CDR3 sequences in the sample, under 11% were seen once. Sequenced material: whole blood, taken at baseline. Source of these receptors: an adult who was a healthcare worker with PCR-confirmed SARS-CoV-2 infection or an uninfected control (not recorded which). The CDR3 runs from the conserved cysteine through the conserved F or W. A D gene is named only where the DNA matches it firmly. Clone size is given for some rows only: seen once, a few or many times, or a class if the clone is expanded.

j_call,clone_size,d_call,v_call,cdr3_aa,cdr3_nt
TRBJ1-4,few,-,TRBV20-1,CSARSGTRSEKLFF,TGCAGTGCTAGGTCTGGGACACGTAGTGAAAAACTGTTTTTT
TRBJ2-2,-,TRBD2,TRBV7-3,CASSGGRAMNTGELFF,TGTGCCAGCAGCGGCGGGAGGGCGATGAACACCGGGGAGCTGTTTTTT
TRBJ2-1,many,TRBD2,TRBV11-2,CASSLEWWCGSYLCNEQFF,TGTGCCAGCAGCTTAGAGTGGTGGTGCGGGAGTTACCTATGCAATGAGCAGTTCTTC
TRBJ2-1,-,-,TRBV7-6,CASSLDRNEQFF,TGTGCCAGCAGCCTTGACAGGAATGAGCAGTTCTTC
TRBJ2-7,many,TRBD2,TRBV2,CASRSGRVSYEQYF,TGTGCCAGCAGATCCGGGAGGGTCTCCTACGAGCAGTACTTC
TRBJ2-5,many,TRBD2,TRBV7-2,CASAVGGKETQYF,TGTGCCTCCGCGGTGGGAGGGAAGGAGACCCAGTACTTC
TRBJ2-7,many,TRBD1,TRBV5-1,CASSPGTGSFYEQYF,TGCGCCAGCAGCCCCGGGACAGGATCATTCTACGAGCAGTACTTC
TRBJ2-5,many,-,TRBV4-1,CASSQDRRLTRETQYF,TGCGCCAGCAGCCAAGACCGGCGGCTCACTAGAGAGACCCAGTACTTC
TRBJ1-1,-,TRBD1,TRBV5-4,CASRTPGQDTEAFF,TGTGCCAGCAGAACCCCGGGACAGGACACTGAAGCTTTCTTT
TRBJ1-4,many,TRBD1,TRBV7-9,CASSFLSGTGEKLFF,TGTGCCAGCAGCTTTTTAAGTGGGACAGGCGAAAAACTGTTTTTT
TRBJ2-3,many,-,TRBV6-4,CASSPGLTSTDTQYF,TGTGCCAGCAGTCCCGGACTCACTAGCACAGATACGCAGTATTTT
TRBJ1-5,many,-,TRBV12-3/TRBV12-4,CASSLSMGSNQPQHF,TGTGCCAGCAGTTTAAGTATGGGGAGCAATCAGCCCCAGCATTTT
TRBJ2-7,many,-,TRBV28,CASSDFGRGRTYEQYF,TGTGCCAGCAGTGACTTTGGTAGGGGTCGGACCTACGAGCAGTACTTC
TRBJ2-1,few,TRBD1,TRBV10-3,CAISPTGGRNEQFF,TGTGCCATCAGTCCAACAGGGGGCAGAAATGAGCAGTTCTTC
TRBJ2-7,many,TRBD2,TRBV18,CASSSTSGYEQYF,TGTGCCAGCTCGTCGACTAGCGGTTACGAGCAGTACTTC
TRBJ2-7,many,-,TRBV27,CARRVPGPSVEQYF,TGTGCCAGAAGAGTACCGGGCCCAAGTGTGGAGCAGTACTTC
TRBJ1-3,few,-,TRBV18,CASSPSAGRNTIYF,TGTGCCAGCTCACCATCGGCAGGGAGAAACACCATATATTTT
TRBJ2-1,-,TRBD2,TRBV3-1,CASSQGGAGGYNEQFF,TGTGCCAGCAGCCAAGGAGGAGCGGGAGGGTACAATGAGCAGTTCTTC
TRBJ2-7,many,TRBD2,TRBV7-9,CASSSTSGRLSSYEQYF,TGTGCCAGCAGCTCGACTAGCGGGAGGCTTTCCTCCTACGAGCAGTACTTC
TRBJ1-1,many,-,TRBV18,CASSQGVGLVESEAFF,TGTGCCAGCTCACAAGGGGTCGGCCTAGTGGAATCTGAAGCTTTCTTT
TRBJ1-6,few,-,TRBV7-2,CASSSPHDSGPGSPLHF,TGTGCCAGCAGCTCCCCCCATGACTCGGGGCCCGGGTCACCCCTCCACTTT
TRBJ2-1,-,-,TRBV11-2,CASSQDYNEQFF,TGTGCCAGCAGCCAGGACTACAATGAGCAGTTCTTC
TRBJ2-1,few,-,TRBV19,CASSARSLSEGPNEQFF,TGTGCCAGTAGCGCCCGGAGTCTTTCCGAAGGCCCAAATGAGCAGTTCTTC
TRBJ1-1,many,TRBD1,TRBV27,CATYGTGEAFF,TGTGCCACCTACGGGACAGGGGAAGCTTTCTTT
TRBJ2-1,-,TRBD1,TRBV3-1,CASSTGTGGYNEQFF,TGTGCCAGCAGTACCGGGACAGGGGGATACAATGAGCAGTTCTTC
TRBJ2-3,-,-,TRBV5-6,CASSPGTTVDTQYF,TGTGCCAGCAGTCCCGGGACGACCGTAGATACGCAGTATTTT
TRBJ1-1,-,-,TRBV10-2,CASSPPRGQAVTEAFF,TGCGCCAGCTCACCACCGCGGGGGCAGGCGGTCACTGAAGCTTTCTTT
TRBJ2-3,many,-,TRBV11-2,CASSPSAPDTQYF,TGTGCCAGCAGCCCCAGCGCACCGGATACGCAGTATTTT
TRBJ1-5,few,-,TRBV12-3/TRBV12-4,CASSLPPEPQHF,TGTGCCAGCAGTTTACCCCCCGAGCCCCAGCATTTT
TRBJ2-5,-,-,TRBV2,CASMGSQETQYF,TGTGCCAGCATGGGGAGCCAAGAGACCCAGTACTTC
TRBJ1-5,-,TRBD1,TRBV12-3/TRBV12-4,CASSRGQGRHF,TGTGCCAGCAGTCGCGGACAGGGGAGGCATTTT
TRBJ2-7,many,-,TRBV6-1,CASSPMTGTNEQYF,TGTGCCAGCAGTCCAATGACGGGGACGAACGAGCAGTACTTC
TRBJ1-1,-,-,TRBV10-2,CASSEEYTEAFF,TGCGCCAGCAGTGAGGAGTACACTGAAGCTTTCTTT
TRBJ2-7,-,TRBD2,TRBV20-1,CSASTSGIYEQYF,TGCAGTGCTAGCACTAGCGGGATTTACGAGCAGTACTTC
TRBJ2-7,-,-,TRBV6-5,CASSPSFVGLHRISYEQYF,TGTGCCAGCAGTCCATCCTTTGTGGGTCTACACCGGATCTCCTACGAGCAGTACTTC
TRBJ2-5,many,-,TRBV7-2,CASRPRGQETQYF,TGTGCCAGCAGGCCCAGGGGTCAAGAGACCCAGTACTTC
TRBJ2-1,-,TRBD1,TRBV10-3,CAISGADRNNEQFF,TGTGCCATCAGTGGGGCGGACAGGAACAATGAGCAGTTCTTC
TRBJ2-7,many,TRBD2,TRBV6-6,CASSYSTSGRPLSHEQYF,TGTGCCAGCAGTTACTCGACTAGCGGGAGACCTCTTTCCCACGAGCAGTACTTC
TRBJ1-1,-,TRBD1,TRBV2,CASSEKGALLRDTEAFF,TGTGCCAGCAGTGAAAAGGGGGCGTTACTCAGGGACACTGAAGCTTTCTTT
TRBJ1-6,few,-,TRBV18,CASSLQNLGRTYSPLHF,TGTGCCAGCTCACTTCAGAATCTGGGACGGACCTACTCACCCCTCCACTTT
TRBJ2-7,many,-,TRBV5-1,CASSFRGSGTDEQYF,TGCGCCAGCAGCTTTCGAGGTAGCGGGACAGACGAGCAGTACTTC
TRBJ2-3,few,TRBD1,TRBV7-6,CASSQGTAATDTQYF,TGTGCCAGCAGCCAGGGGACAGCAGCTACAGATACGCAGTATTTT
TRBJ2-5,few,TRBD2,TRBV7-6,CASSSSLAGGQETQYF,TGTGCCAGCAGCTCCTCACTAGCGGGAGGGCAAGAGACCCAGTACTTC
TRBJ2-1,-,TRBD2,TRBV7-3,CASSPMTSAPGEQFF,TGTGCCAGCAGCCCTATGACTAGCGCTCCAGGGGAGCAGTTCTTC
TRBJ2-7,-,TRBD1,TRBV20-1,CSATGTGAVRYEQYF,TGCAGTGCAACAGGGACAGGGGCCGTTAGGTACGAGCAGTACTTC
TRBJ2-1,-,TRBD2,TRBV19,CASSILGGSTYNEQFF,TGTGCCAGTAGTATACTCGGCGGGAGTACCTACAATGAGCAGTTCTTC